These T cell receptor beta chains were read from a single sample in a study of blood T cells in healthy people across ages. TCRdb reanalysed the 5' RACE reads using MiXCR and keeps one entry per CDR3 protein. The table includes roughly 1.6 million distinct CDR3 sequences, roughly 32% detected once. The sequenced material came from blood. These receptors were taken from a young woman in good health. The CDR3 runs from the conserved cysteine through the conserved F or W. D genes are given only for firm matches. Clone size is not always given. Where it is, it says once, few, many or a class for expanded clones.

>TRBV30|TRBJ2-7|few|TRBD1
CASTRGQLTYEQYF
TGTGCTTCCACCAGGGGACAGCTGACCTACGAGCAGTACTTC
>TRBV5-1|TRBJ2-3|few|TRBD1
CASSSIPGQGTVTDTQYF
TGCGCCAGCAGCTCTATCCCGGGACAGGGGACAGTTACAGATACGCAGTATTTT
>TRBV6-1|TRBJ1-1|NA|TRBD1
CASSATPTGGSNTEAFF
TGTGCCAGCAGTGCAACACCAACAGGGGGCTCGAACACTGAAGCTTTCTTT
>TRBV7-6|TRBJ2-3|NA|NA
CASSPSDAGLTDTQYF
TGTGCCAGCAGCCCCTCGGATGCGGGGTTAACAGATACGCAGTATTTT
>TRBV25-1|TRBJ2-7|NA|NA
CASSTTGPTYEQYF
TGTGCCAGCAGTACAACAGGTCCAACCTACGAGCAGTACTTC
>TRBV7-8|TRBJ2-7|few|NA
CASSLVLQASSYEQYF
TGTGCCAGCAGCTTAGTGTTACAGGCTAGCTCCTACGAGCAGTACTTC
>TRBV7-8|TRBJ2-3|few|NA
CASSLKTLRVTDTQYF
TGTGCCAGCAGCTTAAAGACCTTAAGGGTCACAGATACGCAGTATTTT
>TRBV7-2|TRBJ2-5|few|NA
CASKGFVETQYF
TGTGCCAGCAAGGGCTTTGTAGAGACCCAGTACTTC
>TRBV12-3/TRBV12-4|TRBJ2-1|few|TRBD2
CASSLVRGGALAGGLNEQFF
TGTGCCAGCAGTTTAGTTAGGGGGGGTGCCTTAGCGGGGGGGCTTAATGAGCAGTTCTTC
>TRBV6-6|TRBJ2-5|NA|NA
CASGDRGSETQYF
TGTGCCAGCGGAGACAGAGGGTCAGAGACCCAGTACTTC
>TRBV20-1|TRBJ2-5|NA|TRBD2
CSAGLTSGGMQETQYF
TGCAGTGCTGGGTTGACTAGCGGGGGGATGCAAGAGACCCAGTACTTC
>TRBV3-1|TRBJ2-3|NA|TRBD2
CASSHSGRGSPDTQYF
TGTGCCAGCAGCCATAGCGGGAGGGGGAGCCCAGATACGCAGTATTTT
>TRBV9|TRBJ1-2|many|NA
CASNTGQNYGYTF
TGTGCCAGCAACACGGGGCAGAACTATGGCTACACCTTC